One and the same sample provided the 20 T cell receptor beta chains below, sequenced in a study of T cells in Graves' hyperthyroidism and ophthalmopathy. The investigators amplified TCR beta CDR3 regions from RNA transcripts. In the first-round RT-PCR of the TCR CDR3, the HTBI primer set was used. From the multiplex PCR reads, TCRdb called clonotypes with MiXCR, one entry per CDR3 protein. In the table there are over 500,000 distinct CDR3 sequences, approximately 14% of which are singletons. Sequenced: blood. These receptors all stem from a woman aged 40 to 50 with Graves' hyperthyroidism.

V usage is TRBV9 and J usage is TRBJ2-7; 8 nucleotides align to TRBD2. From germline, CDR1 is SGDLS and CDR2 YYNGEE. The length of the CDR3 is 14 residues. The trim removed 5 bases at V and 4 bases at J, leaving 8 bases unmatched. This chain's CDR3 is CASSRGGEGYEQYF. DNA for the CDR3: TGTGCCAGCAGTCGGGGGGGGGAGGGGTACGAGCAGTACTTC.

This clonotype has at least ten counts. This sequence joins TRBV29-1 and TRBJ2-2; D unclear. Germline V gives CDR1 SQVTM, CDR2 ANQGSEA. CDR3 length: 13 amino acids. V was shortened by 6 bases and J by 0 bases, with 8 bases between the two germline ends. CDR3 bases: TGCAGCGTAGACATCACGAACACCGGGGAGCTGTTTTTT. It is translated as CSVDITNTGELFF.

This clonotype was counted many times. J is TRBJ1-5 and V is TRBV12-5; D ambiguous. Trimming cost V 5 bases and J 4 bases, with 18 bases left between them. Per the germline V gene, CDR1 is LGHNT and CDR2 is FRNRAP. The CDR3 consists of 16 residues. CDR3 nucleotide sequence: TGTGCTAGTGGTGCCGTACTGGGCCCACAGAATCAGCCCCAGCATTTT. Amino acids: CASGAVLGPQNQPQHF. Using reference TRBV12-5 and TRBJ1-5 for the parts outside the CDR3, the full variable domain is DARVTQTPRHKVTEMGQEVTMRCQPILGHNTVFWYRQTMMQGLELLAYFRNRAPLDDSGMPKDRFSAEMPDATLATLKIQPSEPRDSAVYFCASGAVLGPQNQPQHFGDGTRLSIL.

A few counts support this clonotype. This rearrangement joins TRBV20-1 to TRBJ1-5; D unclear. The germline gives CDR1 DFQATT, CDR2 SNEGSKA (reference sequence). Trimming took off 3 bases at V and 4 bases at J, with 7 bases between the two ends. The CDR3 totals 12 residues. CDR3 region: CSASQINQPQHF. The CDR3 DNA reads as TGCAGTGCTAGTCAGATTAATCAGCCCCAGCATTTT.

The rearrangement uses TRBV9 and TRBJ2-3; D is unclear. This CDR3 is 14 amino acids long. CDR1 and CDR2 (germline): SGDLS, YYNGEE. Trimming shortened V by 6 bases and J by 0 bases, and 11 bases separated the two germline ends. The chain's CDR3 is CASTSEKSTDTQYF. CDR3 sequence (DNA): TGTGCCAGCACTTCCGAGAAGAGCACAGATACGCAGTATTTT.

Ten or more counts support this clonotype. The chain couples TRBV29-1 to TRBJ2-5; no clear D. The CDR3 totals 12 residues. Germline V gives CDR1 SQVTM, CDR2 ANQGSEA. Deletions cut 4 bases from V and 5 bases from J, with 11 bases between. The CDR3 nucleotides are TGCAGCGTTGTTTGGGGTATTGAGACCCAGTACTTC. Amino acid sequence: CSVVWGIETQYF.

This clonotype was observed a few times. The V call is TRBV15, the J call TRBJ1-1; weak D call: TRBD1 (6 bases). The germline V gene has CDR1 LNHNV and CDR2 YYDKDF (reference sequence). V lost 9 bases, J lost 0 bases, and 14 bases lay in between. This CDR3 has 14 residues. CDR3 DNA sequence: TGTGCCACTCGACTACAGGGAATGAACACTGAAGCTTTCTTT. Protein product: CATRLQGMNTEAFF.

In this sample, this clonotype turned up many times. CDR3 loop: CASSILASGTANTGELFF. CDR3 nucleotides: TGTGCCAGCAGCATACTAGCTAGCGGGACCGCGAACACCGGGGAGCTGTTTTTT. The chain links TRBV11-2 to TRBJ2-2, with 9 bases fitting TRBD2. V lost 5 bases to trimming and J lost 0 bases; unmatched junction nucleotides: 10. Germline assignment: CDR1 SGHAT and CDR2 FQNNGV. This CDR3 contains 18 residues.

This clonotype appeared many times. V is TRBV12-3 or TRBV12-4 and J is TRBJ1-2, with D uncertain. The CDR3 has 13 residues. Trimming shortened V by 1 base and J by 4 bases, and 7 bases separated the two germline ends. DNA for the CDR3: TGTGCCAGCAGTTTAGGCAGGATCTATGGCTACACCTTC. It encodes CASSLGRIYGYTF.

This clonotype was seen many times. The chain carries TRBV20-1 and TRBJ2-5, with D unclear. V lost 3 bases and J 5 bases, leaving 7 bases between the germline ends. This CDR3 is built from 11 residues. Germline CDR1 and CDR2: DFQATT and SNEGSKA (reference sequence). The CDR3 here is CSASIGETQYF. The CDR3 DNA follows: TGCAGTGCTAGCATTGGGGAGACCCAGTACTTC.

This clonotype was counted only a few times. This chain connects TRBV6-1 to TRBJ2-5; D ambiguous. Trimming stripped 6 bases from V and 2 bases from J, with 19 bases between. The germline CDR1 and CDR2 sequences are MNHNS and SASEGT. The CDR3 length is 16 residues. The DNA of the CDR3 is TGTGCCAGCAGGCCCGATCTTGGGCCCAGGCAAGAGACCCAGTACTTC. Protein: CASRPDLGPRQETQYF.

The chain couples TRBV24-1 to TRBJ2-1, with D perhaps TRBD2 (6 bases). This CDR3 is 13 amino acids long. V gave up 6 bases and J gave up 6 bases, with 11 bases separating them. Germline V CDR1 and CDR2: KGHDR, SFDVKD. The CDR3 DNA follows: TGTGCCACCAGTCCGACTAGTCCCAATGAGCAGTTCTTC. Amino acid sequence: CATSPTSPNEQFF.

This clonotype has at least ten counts. The chain couples TRBV5-1 to TRBJ2-1; tentatively, D is TRBD1 or TRBD2 (5 bases each). In germline, CDR1 is SGHRS, CDR2 YFSETQ. The germline V and J ends were trimmed by 3 bases and 6 bases, with 13 bases remaining between them. The CDR3 contains 14 residues. CDR3 sequence (DNA): TGCGCCAGCAGCTGGGACCACAGGAGCAATGAGCAGTTCTTC. It is translated as CASSWDHRSNEQFF.

The chain has TRBV29-1 and TRBJ1-1; D unclear. Germline V lookup: CDR1 SQVTM, CDR2 ANQGSEA. Trimming removed 7 bases at V and 1 base at J, with 13 bases between. The CDR3 runs 13 residues. For the CDR3, the DNA is TGCAGCGCCCACCACTGGGGGAACACTGAAGCTTTCTTT. This codes for CSAHHWGNTEAFF. Looking up the rest from reference TRBV29-1 and TRBJ1-1 gives the full variable domain: SAVISQKPSRDICQRGTSLTIQCQVDSQVTMMFWYRQQPGQSLTLIATANQGSEATYESGFVIDKFPISRPNLTFSTLTVSNMSPEDSSIYLCSAHHWGNTEAFFGQGTRLTVV.

This clonotype was counted a single time. This could be a read error, since a much larger clone is one nucleotide away. The chain couples TRBV5-8 to TRBJ2-3; D unresolved. V lost 5 bases to trimming and J lost 3 bases, with 10 bases between them. CDR3 size: 13 residues. The germline gives CDR1 SGHTS, CDR2 YDEGEE. In DNA form, the CDR3 reads TGTGCCAGCAGGGTCAGCCCGACAGATACGCAGTATTTT. It encodes CASRVSPTDTQYF.

This clonotype was seen only a few times. The chain combines TRBV6-2 or TRBV6-3 with TRBJ2-5; the D is unclear. Trimming took off 4 bases at V and 5 bases at J, with 17 bases between the two ends. Germline assignment: CDR1 MNHEY and CDR2 SVGEGT. This CDR3 is 15 amino acids long. The CDR3 sequence: CASSWLDGRVETQYF. The CDR3 coding sequence is TGTGCCAGCAGTTGGCTGGACGGACGTGTGGAGACCCAGTACTTC.

The chain uses TRBV6-5 and TRBJ2-1; 9 nucleotides agree with TRBD2. The CDR3 is 17 amino acids. The germline V gene has CDR1 MNHEY and CDR2 SVGAGI. The J segment lost 10 bases and the V segment lost 2 bases, leaving 15 bases of the junction unmatched. The CDR3, as DNA: TGTGCCAGCAGTTACACCATCACTAGCGGGCCCTACTGGGAGCAGTTCTTC. Its protein is CASSYTITSGPYWEQFF.

This clonotype has a handful of counts. The rearrangement joins TRBV10-3 to TRBJ1-2, with TRBD1 matching 7 bases. CDR1 and CDR2 (germline): ENHRY, SYGVKD. The CDR3 totals 17 residues. The V and J ends lost 1 base and 5 bases, in that order; junction bases with no gene match: 13. The CDR3, as DNA: TGTGCCATCAGTGAGTTGGGCCGGGACAGCCCTCTATATGGCTACACCTTC. Translating gives CAISELGRDSPLYGYTF.

This clonotype was recorded many times. The chain uses TRBV5-1 and TRBJ2-7; D possibly matches TRBD1 or TRBD2 (6 bases each). V was trimmed by 4 bases and J by 2 bases, leaving 16 bases between them. The CDR3 consists of 15 residues. Per the germline V gene, CDR1 is SGHRS and CDR2 is YFSETQ. CDR3 bases: TGCGCCAGCAGCCCGGAGGGGGGCTTTGCCTACGAGCAGTACTTC. Amino acid sequence: CASSPEGGFAYEQYF.

This clonotype showed up many times. The genes are TRBV3-1 and TRBJ2-1, with no clear D. V was shortened by 1 base and J by 6 bases, with 4 bases between the two germline ends. Germline CDR1 reads LGHDT; CDR2 reads YNNKEL (reference sequence). CDR3 length equals 12 residues. The CDR3 sequence: CASSQVLNEQFF. CDR3 coding DNA: TGTGCCAGCAGCCAAGTGCTCAATGAGCAGTTCTTC.